The clone carrying this TCR beta chain has ten or more counts. The CDR3 length is 18 residues. Between the trimmed V and J ends, which lost 3 bases and 5 bases, there was a span of 23 bases. The data derive from a study of tumor-infiltrating lymphocytes in primary liver carcinoma. The authors took blood RNA from unsorted whole blood and also extracted germline DNA. TCR beta cDNA was reverse-transcribed from roughly 520 ng of total RNA. The reaction used a constant-region primer and ProtoScript II reverse transcriptase. Researchers made the TCR beta libraries by running three nested multiplex PCR rounds with slightly modified ARM-PCR. Each of the first two PCR rounds ran approximately 10 cycles with TRBV1-TRBV30 forward and C-beta reverse primers. Each CDR3 protein is one row after TCRdb ran MiXCR on the multiplex PCR reads. The sample shows 250,000 to 350,000 distinct CDR3 sequences, almost 60% of them seen only once.

Sequenced material: peripheral blood. The chain has TRBV12-3 or TRBV12-4 and TRBJ2-1; D possibly corresponds to TRBD2 (6 bases). This TCR was sampled from a woman aged 25-40 years with primary liver carcinoma and hepatitis B virus infection. The CDR3 bases are TGTGCCAGCAGTTTTGCCCCCCTTGGCGGGGCGACCAACAATGAGCAGTTCTTC. This gives the protein CASSFAPLGGATNNEQFF.